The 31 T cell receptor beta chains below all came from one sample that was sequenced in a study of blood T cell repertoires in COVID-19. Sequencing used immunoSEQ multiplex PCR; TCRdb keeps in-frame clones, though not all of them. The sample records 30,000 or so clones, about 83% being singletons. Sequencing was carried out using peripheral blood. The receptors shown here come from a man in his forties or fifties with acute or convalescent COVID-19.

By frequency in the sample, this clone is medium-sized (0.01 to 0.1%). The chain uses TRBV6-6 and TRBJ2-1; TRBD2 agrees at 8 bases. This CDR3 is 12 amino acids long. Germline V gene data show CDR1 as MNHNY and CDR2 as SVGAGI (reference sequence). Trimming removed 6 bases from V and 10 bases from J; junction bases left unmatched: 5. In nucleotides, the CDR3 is TGTGCCAGCAGCGCTAGCGGGCCAGAGCAGTTCTTC. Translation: CASSASGPEQFF.

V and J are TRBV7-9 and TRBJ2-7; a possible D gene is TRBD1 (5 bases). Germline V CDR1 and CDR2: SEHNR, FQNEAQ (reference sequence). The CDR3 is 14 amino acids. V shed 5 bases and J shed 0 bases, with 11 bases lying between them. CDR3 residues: CASSPQGTSYEQYF. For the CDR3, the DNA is TGTGCCAGCAGCCCGCAGGGAACCTCCTACGAGCAGTACTTC.

CDR3 residues: CARTSGGVETQYF. Written as DNA, the CDR3 is TGTGCCCGGACTAGCGGGGGGGTAGAGACCCAGTACTTC. This rearrangement joins TRBV30 to TRBJ2-5; TRBD2 aligns across 15 bases. This CDR3 is 13 amino acids long. CDR1 is GTSNPN, CDR2 SVGIG, per germline (reference sequence). Trimming at V came to 8 bases and at J to 4 bases, leaving 2 bases not matched to a gene.

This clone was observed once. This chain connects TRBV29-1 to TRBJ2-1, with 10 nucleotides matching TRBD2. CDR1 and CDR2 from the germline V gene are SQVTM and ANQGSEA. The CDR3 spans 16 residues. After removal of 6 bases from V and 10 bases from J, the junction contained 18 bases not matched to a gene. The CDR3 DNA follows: TGCAGCGTGCGAACACCGGGGCTAGCGGGGGTTGGCGAGCAGTTCTTC. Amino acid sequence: CSVRTPGLAGVGEQFF.

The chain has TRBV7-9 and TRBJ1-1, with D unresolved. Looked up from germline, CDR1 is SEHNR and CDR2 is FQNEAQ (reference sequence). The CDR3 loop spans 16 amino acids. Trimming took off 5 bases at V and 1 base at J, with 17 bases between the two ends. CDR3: CASSRGRPFRNTEAFF. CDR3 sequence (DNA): TGTGCCAGCAGCCGAGGGCGCCCTTTCAGGAACACTGAAGCTTTCTTT.

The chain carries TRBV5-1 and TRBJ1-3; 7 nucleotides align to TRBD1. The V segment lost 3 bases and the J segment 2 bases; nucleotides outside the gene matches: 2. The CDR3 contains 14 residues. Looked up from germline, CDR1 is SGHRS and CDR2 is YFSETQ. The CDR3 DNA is TGCGCCAGCAGCTCACAGGGGACTGGAAACACCATATATTTT. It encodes CASSSQGTGNTIYF.

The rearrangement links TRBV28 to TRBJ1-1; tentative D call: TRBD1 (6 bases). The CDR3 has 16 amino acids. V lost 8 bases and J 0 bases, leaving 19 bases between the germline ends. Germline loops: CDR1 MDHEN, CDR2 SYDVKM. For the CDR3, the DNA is TGTGCCAGCGGGCAGCCGGGGGGCTTTATGAACACTGAAGCTTTCTTT. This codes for CASGQPGGFMNTEAFF.

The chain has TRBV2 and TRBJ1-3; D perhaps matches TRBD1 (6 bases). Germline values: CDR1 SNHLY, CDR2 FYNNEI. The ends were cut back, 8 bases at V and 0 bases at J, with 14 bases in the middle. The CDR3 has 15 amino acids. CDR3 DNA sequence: TGTGCCAGCCGTACAGGGTTCACCTCTGGAAACACCATATATTTT. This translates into CASRTGFTSGNTIYF.

The CDR3 reads CASSPIAGTNTGELFF. The DNA of the CDR3 is TGTGCCAGCAGCCCTATAGCGGGGACGAACACCGGGGAGCTGTTTTTT. The chain is built from TRBV11-2 and TRBJ2-2; TRBD2 aligns across 8 bases. After removal of 5 bases from V and 0 bases from J, the junction contained 5 bases not matched to a gene. Germline CDR1 SGHAT, CDR2 FQNNGV. This CDR3 has 16 residues.

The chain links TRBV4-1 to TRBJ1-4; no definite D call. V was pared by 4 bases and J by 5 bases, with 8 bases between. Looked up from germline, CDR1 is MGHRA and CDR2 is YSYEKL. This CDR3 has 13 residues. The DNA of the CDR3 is TGCGCCAGCAGCCTTCGTTCCAATGAAAAACTGTTTTTT. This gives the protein CASSLRSNEKLFF.

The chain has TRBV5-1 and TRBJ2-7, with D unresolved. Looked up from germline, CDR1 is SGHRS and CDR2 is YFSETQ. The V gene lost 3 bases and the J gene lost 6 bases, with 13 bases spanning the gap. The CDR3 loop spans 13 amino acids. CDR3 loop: CASSSGTDSEQYF. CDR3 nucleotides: TGCGCCAGCAGCTCTGGCACTGACTCCGAGCAGTACTTC.

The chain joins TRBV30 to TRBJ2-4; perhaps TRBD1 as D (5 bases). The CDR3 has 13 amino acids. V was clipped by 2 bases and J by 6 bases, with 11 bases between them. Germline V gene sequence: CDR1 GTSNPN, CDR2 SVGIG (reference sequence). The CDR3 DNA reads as TGTGCCTGGAGTCCAGGGCATGGAAACATTCAGTACTTC. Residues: CAWSPGHGNIQYF. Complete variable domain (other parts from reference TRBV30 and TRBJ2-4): SQTIHQWPATLVQPVGSPLSLECTVEGTSNPNLYWYRQAAGRGLQLLFYSVGIGQISSEVPQNLSASRPQDRQFILSSKKLLLSDSGFYLCAWSPGHGNIQYFGAGTRLSVL.

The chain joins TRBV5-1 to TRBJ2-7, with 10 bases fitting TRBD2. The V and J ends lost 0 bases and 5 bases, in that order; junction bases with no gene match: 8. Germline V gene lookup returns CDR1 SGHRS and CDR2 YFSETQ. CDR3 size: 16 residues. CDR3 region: CASSLATSGKGNEQYF. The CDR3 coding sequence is TGCGCCAGCAGCTTGGCAACTAGCGGGAAAGGGAACGAGCAGTACTTC.

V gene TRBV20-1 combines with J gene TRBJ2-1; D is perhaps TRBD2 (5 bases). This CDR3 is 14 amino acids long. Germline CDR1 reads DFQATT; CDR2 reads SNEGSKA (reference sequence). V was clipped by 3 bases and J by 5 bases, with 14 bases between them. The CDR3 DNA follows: TGCAGTGCTAGTTTCGAGCCGAGGGACAATGAGCAGTTCTTC. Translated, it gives CSASFEPRDNEQFF.

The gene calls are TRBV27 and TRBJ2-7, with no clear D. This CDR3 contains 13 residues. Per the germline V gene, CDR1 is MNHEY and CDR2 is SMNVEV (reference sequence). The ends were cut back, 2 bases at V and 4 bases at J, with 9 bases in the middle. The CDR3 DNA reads TGTGCCAGCAGTTTAACCCTAGATTACGAGCAGTACTTC. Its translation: CASSLTLDYEQYF.

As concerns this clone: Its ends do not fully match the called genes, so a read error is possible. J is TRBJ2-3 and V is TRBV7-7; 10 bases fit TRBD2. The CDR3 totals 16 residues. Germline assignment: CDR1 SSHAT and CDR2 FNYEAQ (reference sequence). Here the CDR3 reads CASSPQAGGSTDTQYF. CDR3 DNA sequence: TGTGCTAGCAGCCCTCAAGCGGGAGGGAGCACAGATACGCAGTATTTT. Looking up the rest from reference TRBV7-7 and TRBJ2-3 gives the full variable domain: GAGVSQSPRYKVTKRGQDVTLRCDPISSHATLYWYQQALGQGPEFLTYFNYEAQPDKSGLPSDRFSAERPEGSISTLTIQRTEQRDSAMYRCASSPQAGGSTDTQYFGPGTRLTVL.

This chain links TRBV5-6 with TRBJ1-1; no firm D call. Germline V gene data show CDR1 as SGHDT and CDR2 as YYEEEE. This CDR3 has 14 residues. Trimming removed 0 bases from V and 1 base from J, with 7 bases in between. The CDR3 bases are TGTGCCAGCAGCTTGGGGAGGTCGAACACTGAAGCTTTCTTT. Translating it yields CASSLGRSNTEAFF.

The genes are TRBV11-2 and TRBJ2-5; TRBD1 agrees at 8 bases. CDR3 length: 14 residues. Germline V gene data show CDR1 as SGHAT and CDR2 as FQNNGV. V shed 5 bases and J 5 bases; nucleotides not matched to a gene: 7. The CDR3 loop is CASSLDRGRETQYF. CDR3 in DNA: TGTGCCAGCAGCCTCGACAGGGGTCGGGAGACCCAGTACTTC.

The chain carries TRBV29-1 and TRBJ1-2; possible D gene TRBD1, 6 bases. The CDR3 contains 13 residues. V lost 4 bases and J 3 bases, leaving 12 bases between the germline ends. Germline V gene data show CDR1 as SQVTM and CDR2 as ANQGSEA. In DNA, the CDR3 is TGCAGCGTTGGGGGGCAGGGTGACTATGGCTACACCTTC. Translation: CSVGGQGDYGYTF.

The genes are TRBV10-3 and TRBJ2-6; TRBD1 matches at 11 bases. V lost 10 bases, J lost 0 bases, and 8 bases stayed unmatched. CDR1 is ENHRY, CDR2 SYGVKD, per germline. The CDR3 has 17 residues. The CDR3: CATSGQGASSGANVLTF. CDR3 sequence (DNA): TGTGCCACCTCCGGACAGGGGGCCAGCTCTGGGGCCAACGTCCTGACTTTC.

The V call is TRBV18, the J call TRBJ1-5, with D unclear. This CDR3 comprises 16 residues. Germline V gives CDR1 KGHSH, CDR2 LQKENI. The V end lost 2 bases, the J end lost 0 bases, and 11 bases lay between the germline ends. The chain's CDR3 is CASSPTNTNSNQPQHF. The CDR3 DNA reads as TGTGCCAGCTCACCAACGAATACTAATAGCAATCAGCCCCAGCATTTT.

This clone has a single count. DNA of the CDR3: TGCGCCAGCAGCGGAAGGGACTCGGGGACCCAGTACTTC. Its protein product is CASSGRDSGTQYF. The chain carries TRBV5-1 and TRBJ2-5, with D possibly being TRBD2 (6 bases). V was pared by 4 bases and J by 7 bases, with 14 bases between. Germline V lookup: CDR1 SGHRS, CDR2 YFSETQ. The CDR3 has 13 residues.

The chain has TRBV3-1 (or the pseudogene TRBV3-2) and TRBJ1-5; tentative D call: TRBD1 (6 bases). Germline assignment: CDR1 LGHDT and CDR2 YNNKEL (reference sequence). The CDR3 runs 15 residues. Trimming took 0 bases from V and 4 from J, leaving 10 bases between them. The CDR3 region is CASSQDLQGNQPQHF. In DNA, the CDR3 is TGTGCCAGCAGCCAAGACCTACAGGGAAATCAGCCCCAGCATTTT.

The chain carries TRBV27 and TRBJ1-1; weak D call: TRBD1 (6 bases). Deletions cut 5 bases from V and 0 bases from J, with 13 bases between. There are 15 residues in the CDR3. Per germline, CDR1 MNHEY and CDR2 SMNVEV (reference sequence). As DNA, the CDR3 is TGTGCCAGCAGTCTTTACAGGGATATGAACACTGAAGCTTTCTTT. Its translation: CASSLYRDMNTEAFF.

The DNA for the CDR3 is TGTGCCACCAGTGATGGGCGGGAGGACCAAGAGACCCAGTACTTC. Amino acid sequence: CATSDGREDQETQYF. The chain carries TRBV24-1 and TRBJ2-5, with 8 bases matching TRBD2. The ends lost 3 bases at V and 0 bases at J; junction bases unmatched: 2. The CDR3 runs 15 residues. Germline assignment: CDR1 KGHDR and CDR2 SFDVKD.

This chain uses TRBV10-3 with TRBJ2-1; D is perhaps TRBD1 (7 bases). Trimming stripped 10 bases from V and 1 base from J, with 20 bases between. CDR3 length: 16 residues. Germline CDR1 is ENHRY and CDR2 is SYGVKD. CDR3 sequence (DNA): TGTGCCACAACGACAGGGACTGGGGTGTCCTACAATGAGCAGTTCTTC. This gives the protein CATTTGTGVSYNEQFF.

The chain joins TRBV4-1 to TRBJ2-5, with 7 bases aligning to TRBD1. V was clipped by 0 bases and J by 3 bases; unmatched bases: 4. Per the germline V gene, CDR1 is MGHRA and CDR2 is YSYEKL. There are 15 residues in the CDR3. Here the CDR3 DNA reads TGCGCCAGCAGCCAAGATGGGACAGACAAAGAGACCCAGTACTTC. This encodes CASSQDGTDKETQYF.

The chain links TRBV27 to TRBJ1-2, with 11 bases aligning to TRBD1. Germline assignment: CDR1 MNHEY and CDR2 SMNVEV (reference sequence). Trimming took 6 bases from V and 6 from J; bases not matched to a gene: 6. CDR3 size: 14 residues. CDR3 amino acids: CASSWDRGFDGYTF. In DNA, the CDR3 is TGTGCCAGCAGCTGGGACAGGGGGTTTGATGGCTACACCTTC.

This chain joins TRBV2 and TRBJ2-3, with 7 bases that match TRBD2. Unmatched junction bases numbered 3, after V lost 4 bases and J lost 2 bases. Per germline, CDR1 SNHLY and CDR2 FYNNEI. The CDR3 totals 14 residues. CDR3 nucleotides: TGTGCCAGCAGTGTTCTAGCGGACACAGATACGCAGTATTTT. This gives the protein CASSVLADTDTQYF.

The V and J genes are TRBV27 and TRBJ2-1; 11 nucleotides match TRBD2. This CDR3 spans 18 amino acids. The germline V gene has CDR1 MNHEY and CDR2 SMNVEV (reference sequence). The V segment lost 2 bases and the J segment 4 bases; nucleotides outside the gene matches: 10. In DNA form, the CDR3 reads TGTGCCAGCAGTTTAACGGGTCTACTAGCGGGAGATTACAATGAGCAGTTCTTC. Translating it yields CASSLTGLLAGDYNEQFF.

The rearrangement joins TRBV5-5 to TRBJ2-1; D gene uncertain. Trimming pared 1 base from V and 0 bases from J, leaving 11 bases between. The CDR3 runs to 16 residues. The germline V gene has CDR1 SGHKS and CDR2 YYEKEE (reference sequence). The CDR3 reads CASSLRVEGSYNEQFF. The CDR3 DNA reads TGTGCCAGCAGCTTGCGGGTGGAAGGCTCCTACAATGAGCAGTTCTTC.